These 27 T cell receptor beta chains were sequenced from one sample in a study of technical replicates of blood from a few donors. Repertoires were generated with immunoSEQ multiplex PCR, while TCRdb's copy carries only in-frame clones and drops some. The sample holds under 100,000 clones, 95% seen once. Sequences were obtained from T cells isolated from PBMCs. These receptors came from a human donor in good health.

A single count supports this clone. This rearrangement joins TRBV27 to TRBJ2-7, with TRBD1 identical over 10 bases. V gave up 6 bases and J gave up 6 bases; unmatched junction bases: 11. Germline V gives CDR1 MNHEY, CDR2 SMNVEV (reference sequence). The CDR3 consists of 15 residues. The CDR3 DNA reads as TGTGCCAGCAGCCCTCCGGGACAGGGGATCCGCGAGCAGTACTTC. Translation: CASSPPGQGIREQYF.

This clone was counted a single time. Mismatch with germline at one junction end may stem from a read error. CDR3 nucleotides: TGCGCTACTGGGACAGAGCGACGGGAGACCCAGTACTTC. Translated: CATGTERRETQYF. The rearrangement uses TRBV19 and TRBJ2-5; 7 bases are a match to TRBD1. The CDR3 is 13 amino acids. Germline V CDR1 and CDR2: LNHDA, SQIVND (reference sequence).

The chain joins TRBV4-1 to TRBJ1-3; a weak D match, TRBD1 (6 bases). Germline V CDR1 and CDR2: MGHRA, YSYEKL. The CDR3 extends over 17 amino acids. V lost 4 bases and J lost 2, with 18 bases in between. The CDR3 here is CASSPRPQGAPGNTIYF. As DNA, the CDR3 is TGCGCCAGCAGCCCGCGGCCACAGGGAGCCCCTGGAAACACCATATATTTT.

The V gene is TRBV15, the J gene TRBJ2-2; 9 nucleotides agree with TRBD2. CDR1 and CDR2 from the germline V gene are LNHNV and YYDKDF (reference sequence). After removal of 0 bases from V and 3 bases from J, the junction contained 8 bases not matched to a gene. The CDR3 has 18 residues. This CDR3 is CATSRDAGGRMDTGELFF. The CDR3 coding sequence is TGTGCCACCAGCAGAGATGCGGGAGGGCGAATGGACACCGGGGAGCTGTTTTTT. Looking up the rest from reference TRBV15 and TRBJ2-2 gives the full variable domain: DAMVIQNPRYQVTQFGKPVTLSCSQTLNHNVMYWYQQKSSQAPKLLFHYYDKDFNNEADTPDNFQSRRPNTSFCFLDIRSPGLGDTAMYLCATSRDAGGRMDTGELFFGEGSRLTVL.

This clone was picked up one time. The chain uses TRBV5-6 and TRBJ2-4; TRBD1 aligns across 7 bases. Germline CDR1 and CDR2: SGHDT and YYEEEE. The junction had 10 bases not matched to a gene; V was cut back by 4 bases and J by 0 bases. The CDR3 is made up of 17 amino acids. CDR3 sequence: CASSTDRDSLAKNIQYF. The CDR3 DNA reads as TGTGCCAGCAGCACCGACCGGGACAGCCTAGCCAAAAACATTCAGTACTTC.

The J gene is TRBJ2-3, the V gene TRBV21-1; TRBD1, as called in the table, went unchecked against the DNA. TRBV21-1 is termed a pseudogene. The CDR3 is made up of 14 amino acids. Here the CDR3 DNA reads TGTGCCAGCACCAATGTCCCTAAGGGGCCCACGCAGTATTTT. This translates into CASTNVPKGPTQYF.

V usage is TRBV5-6 and J usage is TRBJ2-2, with 7 bases fitting TRBD1. The trim removed 1 base at V and 3 bases at J, leaving 15 bases unmatched. The germline gives CDR1 SGHDT, CDR2 YYEEEE. CDR3 length equals 19 residues. The CDR3 is CASSLFGAVAGGYTGELFF. The CDR3 coding sequence is TGTGCCAGCAGCTTGTTCGGGGCGGTAGCAGGGGGTTACACCGGGGAGCTGTTTTTT.

The chain is built from TRBV6-4 and TRBJ2-3, with 10 positions matching TRBD2. The length of the CDR3 is 16 residues. CDR1 and CDR2 from the germline V gene are MRHNA and SNTAGT. V was pared by 5 bases and J by 4 bases, with 9 bases of the junction left unmatched. Here the CDR3 reads CASSTGTSEKSDTQYF. The CDR3 DNA reads as TGTGCCAGCAGTACCGGGACTAGCGAGAAGTCAGATACGCAGTATTTT.

The genes are TRBV6-1 and TRBJ2-5; 9 nucleotides agree with TRBD1. Germline lookup yields CDR1 MNHNS and CDR2 SASEGT. The J segment lost 2 bases and the V segment lost 0 bases, leaving 4 bases of the junction unmatched. The length of the CDR3 is 16 residues. In DNA form, the CDR3 reads TGTGCCAGCAGTGAAGCGGACAGGGGAGTGCAAGAGACCCAGTACTTC. Protein sequence: CASSEADRGVQETQYF.

The V and J genes are TRBV6-1 and TRBJ1-1; 10 positions agree with TRBD1. Germline CDR1 is MNHNS and CDR2 is SASEGT. The V gene end was trimmed by 3 bases and the J gene end by 4 bases; junction bases not matched to a gene: 8. The CDR3 is made up of 16 amino acids. CDR3 sequence reads: CASSDLVGQGSTEAFF. The CDR3, as DNA: TGTGCCAGCAGTGATTTAGTGGGACAGGGGAGCACTGAAGCTTTCTTT.

The chain has TRBV11-2 and TRBJ2-3, with D possibly matching TRBD2 (5 bases). V gave up 5 bases and J gave up 0 bases, with 12 bases separating them. The CDR3 has 15 residues. Germline CDR1 SGHAT, CDR2 FQNNGV. The CDR3 bases are TGTGCCAGCAGCCGTAGCGCGCCTAGCACAGATACGCAGTATTTT. This translates into CASSRSAPSTDTQYF.

This clone was counted a single time. The gene calls are TRBV11-3 and TRBJ2-4, with 8 nucleotides matching TRBD1. Trimming took 4 bases from V and 7 from J; bases not matched to a gene: 9. Germline loops: CDR1 SGHNT, CDR2 YENEEA. This CDR3 is built from 15 residues. CDR3 loop: CASSSNPGQGNIQYF. For the CDR3, the DNA is TGTGCCAGCAGCTCTAATCCCGGACAGGGTAACATTCAGTACTTC.

The rearrangement links TRBV27 to TRBJ2-1, with TRBD2 identical over 7 bases. V dropped 3 bases and J dropped 0; count of bases not matched to a gene: 8. Germline V gene data show CDR1 as MNHEY and CDR2 as SMNVEV (reference sequence). This CDR3 is 17 amino acids long. CDR3 nucleotide sequence: TGTGCCAGCAGTTTGGGGTCAGGACTAGACTCCTACAATGAGCAGTTCTTC. This gives the protein CASSLGSGLDSYNEQFF.

The genes are TRBV7-9 and TRBJ2-7; TRBD1 is a possible D gene (5 bases). V dropped 8 bases and J dropped 4 bases, with 9 bases sitting between them. The germline V gene has CDR1 SEHNR and CDR2 FQNEAQ (reference sequence). This CDR3 is 11 amino acids long. The CDR3: CASGADYEQYF. For the CDR3, the DNA is TGTGCCAGCGGGGCTGATTACGAGCAGTACTTC.

This rearrangement joins TRBV19 to TRBJ1-2, with TRBD1 as a possible D gene (6 bases). CDR1 and CDR2 (germline): LNHDA, SQIVND (reference sequence). V shed 6 bases and J shed 5 bases, with 16 bases lying between them. The CDR3 has 14 amino acids. The CDR3 nucleotides read TGTGCCAGTAGCCGAGGCGTGGGGGCTTATGGCTACACCTTC. Translating it yields CASSRGVGAYGYTF.

The chain employs TRBV2 and TRBJ2-7, with D perhaps TRBD2 (7 bases). V gave up 11 bases and J gave up 3 bases, with 11 bases separating them. The V gene's germline CDR1 is SNHLY and CDR2 FYNNEI. The CDR3 runs 11 residues. The CDR3 protein is CARGGDYEQYF. The CDR3, as DNA: TGTGCCCGAGGGGGGGACTACGAGCAGTACTTC.

V and J are TRBV6-5 and TRBJ1-5; D not resolved. The germline V gene has CDR1 MNHEY and CDR2 SVGAGI. V gave up 3 bases and J gave up 5 bases, with 11 bases separating them. The CDR3 has 14 amino acids. The CDR3 sequence: CASSYKHSDQPQHF. CDR3 DNA sequence: TGTGCCAGCAGTTATAAACATTCAGATCAGCCCCAGCATTTT.

V and J are TRBV19 and TRBJ2-7; D gene uncertain. Germline lookup yields CDR1 LNHDA and CDR2 SQIVND (reference sequence). This CDR3 contains 14 residues. Trimming removed 4 bases from V and 3 bases from J, with 13 bases in between. The CDR3 coding sequence is TGTGCCAGTAGTACAAGTGAGAATCTCTACGAGCAGTACTTC. Translating it yields CASSTSENLYEQYF.

This chain uses TRBV27 with TRBJ2-1, with a possible D match to TRBD1 (5 bases). The germline V gene encodes CDR1 MNHEY and CDR2 SMNVEV (reference sequence). V lost 3 bases and J lost 6, with 12 bases in between. The CDR3 is made up of 14 amino acids. CDR3 coding DNA: TGTGCCAGCAGTTTTCAGGGAAGGGGCAATGAGCAGTTCTTC. This translates into CASSFQGRGNEQFF.

In its sample, this clone was seen once. The gene calls are TRBV6-1 and TRBJ2-3, with D tentatively TRBD1 (6 bases). Per the germline V gene, CDR1 is MNHNS and CDR2 is SASEGT. Trimming removed 0 bases at V and 4 bases at J, with 11 bases between. The CDR3 covers 15 residues. This chain's CDR3 is CASSEALGGADTQYF. The CDR3 DNA follows: TGTGCCAGCAGTGAAGCGCTTGGGGGCGCAGATACGCAGTATTTT.

J is TRBJ2-3 and V is TRBV2; TRBD1 agrees at 9 bases. V lost 6 bases, J lost 1 base, and 8 bases stayed unmatched. The germline CDR1 and CDR2 sequences are SNHLY and FYNNEI. The CDR3 runs to 16 residues. CDR3 nucleotide sequence: TGTGCCAGCAGCGACCCGGACAGGGGTGGCACAGATACGCAGTATTTT. As protein: CASSDPDRGGTDTQYF.

The chain has TRBV2 and TRBJ1-6; a weak D match, TRBD1 (5 bases). The CDR3 sequence is 13 residues long. Looked up from germline, CDR1 is SNHLY and CDR2 is FYNNEI. Trimming removed 5 bases from V and 7 bases from J, with 9 bases in between. The CDR3 DNA reads as TGTGCCAGCAGTAGGCCAGGGAATTCACCCCTCCACTTT. It encodes CASSRPGNSPLHF. Supplemented by reference TRBV2 and TRBJ1-6, the full variable domain reads EPEVTQTPSHQVTQMGQEVILRCVPISNHLYFYWYRQILGQKVEFLVSFYNNEISEKSEIFDDQFSVERPDGSNFTLKIRSTKLEDSAMYFCASSRPGNSPLHFGNGTRLTVT.

V and J are TRBV14 and TRBJ1-6; no clear D. Germline V gene sequence: CDR1 SGHDN, CDR2 FVKESK. V was shortened by 0 bases and J by 4 bases, with 7 bases between the two germline ends. The CDR3 runs to 15 residues. Here the CDR3 reads CASSQEGLYNSPLHF. The CDR3 bases are TGTGCCAGCAGCCAAGAAGGACTGTATAATTCACCCCTCCACTTT.

The chain links TRBV11-3 to TRBJ2-7, with D perhaps TRBD1 (5 bases). The CDR3 runs 15 residues. The germline V gene has CDR1 SGHNT and CDR2 YENEEA. V was pared by 6 bases and J by 6 bases, with 21 bases between. CDR3 residues: CASRPFGEGEGEQYF. Written as DNA, the CDR3 is TGTGCCAGCAGACCCTTTGGTGAAGGGGAAGGCGAGCAGTACTTC. Drawing the rest from reference TRBV11-3 and TRBJ2-7, the complete variable domain is EAGVVQSPRYKIIEKKQPVAFWCNPISGHNTLYWYLQNLGQGPELLIRYENEEAVDDSQLPKDRFSAERLKGVDSTLKIQPAELGDSAVYLCASRPFGEGEGEQYFGPGTRLTVT.

This chain connects TRBV10-3 to TRBJ2-2; 11 bases map to TRBD1. The CDR3 spans 13 residues. The germline CDR1 and CDR2 sequences are ENHRY and SYGVKD. CDR3 DNA sequence: TGTGCTGGACAGGGGGCGTCCACCGGGGAGCTGTTTTTT. Its protein product is CAGQGASTGELFF.

This chain uses TRBV11-2 with TRBJ2-1; D might be TRBD2 (5 bases). The CDR3 is 14 amino acids. Germline V gene sequence: CDR1 SGHAT, CDR2 FQNNGV. The V gene lost 3 bases and the J gene lost 7 bases, with 13 bases spanning the gap. CDR3 sequence reads: CASSLDSSRNEQFF. DNA of the CDR3: TGTGCCAGCAGCTTGGACTCCTCGAGGAATGAGCAGTTCTTC. Filled out from reference TRBV11-2 and TRBJ2-1, the complete variable domain reads EAGVAQSPRYKIIEKRQSVAFWCNPISGHATLYWYQQILGQGPKLLIQFQNNGVVDDSQLPKDRFSAERLKGVDSTLKIQPAKLEDSAVYLCASSLDSSRNEQFFGPGTRLTVL.

The rearrangement joins TRBV27 to TRBJ2-1; tentatively, D is TRBD1 (6 bases). The length of the CDR3 is 12 residues. From germline, CDR1 is MNHEY and CDR2 SMNVEV (reference sequence). The ends were cut back, 4 bases at V and 7 bases at J, with 8 bases in the middle. CDR3 in DNA: TGTGCCAGCAGTTCCACAGGGAATGAGCAGTTCTTC. Residues: CASSSTGNEQFF.